This T cell receptor (beta chain) comes out of a study of preoperative IRX-2 immunotherapy in early breast cancer. Sequencing used immunoSEQ multiplex PCR; TCRdb keeps in-frame clones, though not all of them. The repertoire holds around 57,000 clones, with 94% as singletons. Treatment specified: preoperative locoregional IRX-2 cytokine immunotherapy. This phase Ib study tested locoregional IRX-2 cytokine immunotherapy given before surgery. This receptor was taken from a human donor with breast cancer. The sample was acquired from a patient treated with IRX-2 immunotherapy.

The CDR3: CASSRDSNEQFF. The CDR3 DNA is TGTGCCAGCAGCCGCGACAGCAATGAGCAGTTCTTC. J is TRBJ2-1 and V is TRBV6-5, with D possibly being TRBD1 (5 bases). This CDR3 spans 12 amino acids. Trimming took off 6 bases at V and 6 bases at J, with 9 bases between the two ends. Germline V CDR1 and CDR2: MNHEY, SVGAGI.